Below, 19 T cell receptor beta chains from the same sample are listed, as sequenced in a study of blood T cell repertoires in COVID-19. Profiling relied on immunoSEQ multiplex PCR, and the TCRdb table lists in-frame clones only, not all of them. The sample has tens of thousands of clones; around 92% are singletons. The sequenced sample was peripheral blood. These receptors all come from a woman between 45 and 60 years old in a cohort sampled during active COVID-19.

V usage is TRBV25-1 and J usage is TRBJ1-6; D gene ambiguous. With 3 bases removed from V and 11 bases from J, the gap between germline ends came to 11 bases. The V gene's germline CDR1 is MGHDK and CDR2 SYGVNS. This CDR3 has 13 residues. For the CDR3, the DNA is TGTGCCAGCAGTGAGGCGGCCGGAGCACCCCTCCACTTT. The encoded protein is CASSEAAGAPLHF.

The chain uses TRBV28 and TRBJ1-2; 7 bases are a match to TRBD1. The CDR3 totals 13 residues. Trimming removed 5 bases from V and 7 bases from J; junction bases left unmatched: 7. The germline V gene encodes CDR1 MDHEN and CDR2 SYDVKM. This chain's CDR3 is CASSPQGQSGYTF. In nucleotides, the CDR3 is TGTGCCAGCAGTCCACAGGGACAGTCTGGCTACACCTTC.

V gene TRBV2 combines with J gene TRBJ1-2; D is perhaps TRBD1 (5 bases). The CDR3 length is 12 residues. The V gene's germline CDR1 is SNHLY and CDR2 FYNNEI. V lost 5 bases and J 4 bases, leaving 8 bases between the germline ends. CDR3: CASSQGVYGYTF. DNA for the CDR3: TGTGCCAGCAGTCAGGGCGTCTATGGCTACACCTTC.

This rearrangement joins TRBV9 to TRBJ2-5; 7 positions match TRBD2. There are 15 residues in the CDR3. Germline CDR1 SGDLS, CDR2 YYNGEE. The trim removed 0 bases at V and 5 bases at J, leaving 7 bases unmatched. In DNA form, the CDR3 reads TGTGCCAGCAGCGTAGCGGGAGGCCGTATGGAGACCCAGTACTTC. It specifies CASSVAGGRMETQYF.

The rearrangement joins TRBV11-2 to TRBJ1-3; D not certain. The CDR3 has 14 residues. Trimming removed 1 base at V and 5 bases at J, with 9 bases between. Germline CDR1 is SGHAT and CDR2 is FQNNGV. CDR3 loop: CASSLANSRNTIYF. CDR3 sequence (DNA): TGTGCCAGCAGCTTAGCCAACTCGAGAAACACCATATATTTT.

The rearrangement joins TRBV7-9 to TRBJ2-7, with 8 positions matching TRBD2. CDR1 and CDR2 from the germline V gene are SEHNR and FQNEAQ (reference sequence). The CDR3 is 14 amino acids. J gave up 4 bases and V 4 bases, and 6 bases lay outside the gene matches. Here the CDR3 reads CASSSGTRLYEQYF. CDR3 coding DNA: TGTGCCAGCAGCTCCGGGACTAGACTATACGAGCAGTACTTC.

V and J are TRBV4-1 and TRBJ2-7, with D possibly being TRBD1 (5 bases). The CDR3 is made up of 13 amino acids. V shed 1 base and J shed 3 bases, with 7 bases lying between them. The V gene's germline CDR1 is MGHRA and CDR2 YSYEKL. CDR3 loop: CASSQGGYYEQYF. For the CDR3, the DNA is TGCGCCAGCAGCCAAGGGGGCTACTACGAGCAGTACTTC.

The chain employs TRBV27 and TRBJ1-5; TRBD1 matches at 7 bases. Germline CDR1 reads MNHEY; CDR2 reads SMNVEV (reference sequence). This CDR3 is built from 17 residues. Losses at the gene ends were 5 bases for V and 0 bases for J; bases not matched to a gene: 10. The CDR3 region has the DNA TGTGCCAGCAGTCCGTTGACAGGGCTATATAGCAATCAGCCCCAGCATTTT. It encodes CASSPLTGLYSNQPQHF.

This chain connects TRBV20-1 to TRBJ2-1, with 8 bases identical to TRBD1. V shed 3 bases and J 0 bases; nucleotides not matched to a gene: 13. CDR3 size: 18 residues. Per germline, CDR1 DFQATT and CDR2 SNEGSKA (reference sequence). CDR3 nucleotide sequence: TGCAGTGCTAGTCTTTGGACAGGGACTTTAAGCTCCTACAATGAGCAGTTCTTC. This gives the protein CSASLWTGTLSSYNEQFF.

The J gene is TRBJ2-7, the V gene TRBV19; D perhaps matches TRBD2 (6 bases). Germline V CDR1 and CDR2: LNHDA, SQIVND (reference sequence). With 5 bases removed from V and 3 bases from J, the gap between germline ends came to 29 bases. The CDR3 runs to 19 residues. In DNA, the CDR3 is TGTGCCAGTAGTCGCGGGGAAGGGGCAGTGCACCCAAGCGACTACGAGCAGTACTTC. Its translation: CASSRGEGAVHPSDYEQYF.

The J gene is TRBJ2-1, the V gene TRBV28; 13 bases are shared with TRBD2. The junction had 9 bases not matched to a gene; V was cut back by 5 bases and J by 8 bases. This CDR3 contains 16 residues. In germline, CDR1 is MDHEN, CDR2 SYDVKM. CDR3 nucleotide sequence: TGTGCCAGCAGTGCCGGACTAGCGGGAGAAGTGGATGAGCAGTTCTTC. This codes for CASSAGLAGEVDEQFF.

V gene TRBV7-9 combines with J gene TRBJ2-3; TRBD1 matches at 7 bases. Germline assignment: CDR1 SEHNR and CDR2 FQNEAQ (reference sequence). With V trimmed by 5 bases and J by 6 bases, 5 bases remained unmatched. The CDR3 consists of 13 residues. CDR3 DNA: TGTGCCAGCAGCACAGGGGCTCGGGATACGCAGTATTTT. Its translation is CASSTGARDTQYF.

The chain joins TRBV5-1 to TRBJ1-1; D is perhaps TRBD1 (6 bases). Germline assignment: CDR1 SGHRS and CDR2 YFSETQ. V was pared by 4 bases and J by 3 bases, with 19 bases between. This CDR3 spans 16 amino acids. In DNA form, the CDR3 reads TGCGCCAGCAGCCCGGGAGGGGGGGCCCGTTACACTGAAGCTTTCTTT. Protein product: CASSPGGGARYTEAFF. The full variable domain, with the rest looked up from reference TRBV5-1 and TRBJ1-1, is KAGVTQTPRYLIKTRGQQVTLSCSPISGHRSVSWYQQTPGQGLQFLFEYFSETQRNKGNFPGRFSGRQFSNSRSEMNVSTLELGDSALYLCASSPGGGARYTEAFFGQGTRLTVV.

The V and J genes are TRBV7-3 and TRBJ1-1; unclear D gene. Trimming removed 0 bases from V and 6 bases from J, with 20 bases in between. The CDR3 totals 17 residues. Germline CDR1 reads SGHTA; CDR2 reads FQGTGA. The CDR3 DNA reads TGTGCCAGCAGCTTAACGAGTGACCGTTTATCAGGCGCTGAAGCTTTCTTT. Amino acids: CASSLTSDRLSGAEAFF.

The chain carries TRBV19 and TRBJ2-5; TRBD1 might be the D (6 bases). CDR1 is LNHDA and CDR2 is SQIVND in the germline V gene (reference sequence). The CDR3 extends over 13 amino acids. Trimming left V 6 bases short and J 2 bases short, with 10 bases between. The CDR3 spells CASSLRGQETQYF. The CDR3 DNA is TGTGCCAGTAGCTTAAGGGGGCAAGAGACCCAGTACTTC.

J is TRBJ1-4 and V is TRBV7-9; 8 bases align to TRBD1. The V and J ends lost 4 bases and 3 bases, in that order; junction bases with no gene match: 1. CDR3 length: 14 amino acids. CDR1 SEHNR and CDR2 FQNEAQ come from the germline V gene (reference sequence). The CDR3 reads CASSSDRANEKLFF. CDR3 bases: TGTGCCAGCAGCTCGGACAGGGCTAATGAAAAACTGTTTTTT. The full variable domain, in which reference TRBV7-9 and TRBJ1-4 provide the parts outside the CDR3, is DTGVSQNPRHKITKRGQNVTFRCDPISEHNRLYWYRQTLGQGPEFLTYFQNEAQLEKSRLLSDRFSAERPKGSFSTLEIQRTEQGDSAMYLCASSSDRANEKLFFGSGTQLSVL.

The count of this clone is one. The V and J genes are TRBV19 and TRBJ1-2, with TRBD1 matching 9 bases. The V and J ends lost 4 bases and 5 bases, in that order; junction bases with no gene match: 8. Germline CDR1 reads LNHDA; CDR2 reads SQIVND (reference sequence). This CDR3 is 15 amino acids long. CDR3 nucleotides: TGTGCCAGTAGTACCCTGGGGACAGGGATGTATGGCTACACCTTC. This gives the protein CASSTLGTGMYGYTF.

About this clone: Other DNA sequences in the sample encode the same CDR3. The genes are TRBV2 and TRBJ2-7; 13 bases fit TRBD2. Germline V lookup: CDR1 SNHLY, CDR2 FYNNEI. After removal of 6 bases from V and 7 bases from J, the junction contained 15 bases not matched to a gene. The CDR3 runs 17 residues. CDR3 nucleotides: TGTGCCAGCAGAGATCCCGGACTAGCGGGGGCGCGGGGAGAGCAGTACTTC. As protein: CASRDPGLAGARGEQYF.

This clone was detected a few times. As DNA, the CDR3 is TGTGCCAGCCAGACTAGCGGGAAACCAGATACGCAGTATTTT. Amino acids: CASQTSGKPDTQYF. The chain links TRBV6-5 to TRBJ2-3, with 11 bases aligning to TRBD2. Germline V gives CDR1 MNHEY, CDR2 SVGAGI. The CDR3 runs 14 residues. Trimming took 8 bases from V and 4 from J; bases not matched to a gene: 5.